This T cell receptor (beta chain) derives from a study of graft-versus-host responses after intestinal transplantation. The protocol was immunoSEQ multiplex PCR, while the TCRdb copy is restricted to in-frame clones and leaves out a portion. The table includes roughly 2,000 clones, 37% detected once. The CDR3 spans 15 residues. V lost 1 base and J lost 0, with 7 bases in between. Germline loops: CDR1 LNHNV, CDR2 YYDKDF (reference sequence). CFSE-labeled responder cells (around 200,000) were plated with around 200,000 irradiated, violet-dye-labeled stimulator cells. This chain uses TRBV15 with TRBJ1-3; D is ambiguous. The clonotype was recovered from a human patient who was an organ donor for intestinal transplantation. The sample was alloreactive CD8+ T cells from a mixed lymphocyte reaction culture, taken before transplantation. Documented subset: CFSE-low proliferating T cells sorted from approximately 6-day pre-transplant mixed lymphocyte reaction (GvH or HvG direction). The CDR3 nucleotides read TGTGCCACCAGCAGAGGGAGCCTCTCTGGAAACACCATATATTTT. Its translation: CATSRGSLSGNTIYF.